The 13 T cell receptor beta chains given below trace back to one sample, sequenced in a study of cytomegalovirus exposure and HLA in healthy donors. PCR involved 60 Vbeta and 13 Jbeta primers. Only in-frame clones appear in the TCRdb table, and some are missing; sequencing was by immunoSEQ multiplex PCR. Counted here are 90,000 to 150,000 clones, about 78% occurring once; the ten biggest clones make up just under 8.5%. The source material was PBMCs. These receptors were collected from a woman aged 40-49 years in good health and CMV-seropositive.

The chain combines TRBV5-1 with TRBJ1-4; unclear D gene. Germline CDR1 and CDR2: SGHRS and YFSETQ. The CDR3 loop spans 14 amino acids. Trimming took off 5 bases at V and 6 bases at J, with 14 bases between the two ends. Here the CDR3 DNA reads TGCGCCAGCAGATATCACCCGGAGGATGAAAAACTGTTTTTT. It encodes CASRYHPEDEKLFF.

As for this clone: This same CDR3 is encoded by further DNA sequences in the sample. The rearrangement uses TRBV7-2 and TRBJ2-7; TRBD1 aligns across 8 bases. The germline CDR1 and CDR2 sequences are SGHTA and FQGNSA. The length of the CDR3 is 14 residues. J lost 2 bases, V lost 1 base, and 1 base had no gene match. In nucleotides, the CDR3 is TGTGCCAGCAGCTTAGACAGGGGGACCTACGAGCAGTACTTC. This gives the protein CASSLDRGTYEQYF.

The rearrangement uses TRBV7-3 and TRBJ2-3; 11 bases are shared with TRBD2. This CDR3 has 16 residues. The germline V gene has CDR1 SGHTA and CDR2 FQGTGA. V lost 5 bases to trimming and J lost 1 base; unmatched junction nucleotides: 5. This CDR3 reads CASSQTSGAGTDTQYF. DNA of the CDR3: TGTGCCAGCAGCCAGACTAGCGGGGCCGGCACAGATACGCAGTATTTT.

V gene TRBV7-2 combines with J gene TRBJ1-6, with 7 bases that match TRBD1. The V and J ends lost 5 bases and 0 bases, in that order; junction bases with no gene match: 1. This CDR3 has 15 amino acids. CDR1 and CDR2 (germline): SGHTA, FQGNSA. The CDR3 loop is CASSPGGSYNSPLHF. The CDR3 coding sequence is TGTGCCAGCAGCCCAGGGGGCTCCTATAATTCACCCCTCCACTTT.

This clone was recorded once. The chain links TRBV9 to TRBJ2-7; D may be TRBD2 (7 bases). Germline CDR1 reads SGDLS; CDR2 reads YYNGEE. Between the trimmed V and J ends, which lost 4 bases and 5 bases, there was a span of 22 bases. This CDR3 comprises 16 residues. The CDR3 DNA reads TGTGCCAGCAGCCCGAGAGGGGGGGGGCTGGTTGACGAGCAGTACTTC. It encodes CASSPRGGGLVDEQYF.

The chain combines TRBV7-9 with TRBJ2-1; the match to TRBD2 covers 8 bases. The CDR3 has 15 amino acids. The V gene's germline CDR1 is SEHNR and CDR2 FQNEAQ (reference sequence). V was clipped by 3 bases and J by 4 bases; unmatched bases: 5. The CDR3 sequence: CASSLMAGGYNEQFF. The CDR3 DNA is TGTGCCAGCAGCTTGATGGCGGGGGGTTACAATGAGCAGTTCTTC.

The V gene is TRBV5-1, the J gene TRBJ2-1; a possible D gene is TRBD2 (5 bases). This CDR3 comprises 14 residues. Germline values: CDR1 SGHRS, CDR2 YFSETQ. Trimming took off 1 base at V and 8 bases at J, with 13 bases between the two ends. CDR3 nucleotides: TGCGCCAGCAGCTTGTTGGAGGCCCGCGATGAGCAGTTCTTC. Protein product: CASSLLEARDEQFF.

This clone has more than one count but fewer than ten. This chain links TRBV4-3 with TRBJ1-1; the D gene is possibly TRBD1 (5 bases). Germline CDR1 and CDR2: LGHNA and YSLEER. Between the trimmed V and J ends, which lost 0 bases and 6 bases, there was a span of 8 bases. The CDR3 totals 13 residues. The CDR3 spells CASSQEGGAEAFF. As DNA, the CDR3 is TGCGCCAGCAGCCAAGAGGGAGGGGCTGAAGCTTTCTTT.

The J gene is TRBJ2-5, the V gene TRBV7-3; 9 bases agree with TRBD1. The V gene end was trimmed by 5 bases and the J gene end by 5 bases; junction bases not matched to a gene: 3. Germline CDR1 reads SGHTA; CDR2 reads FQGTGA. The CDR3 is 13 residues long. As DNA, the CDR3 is TGTGCCAGCAGCACTGGGACAGGGGAGACCCAGTACTTC. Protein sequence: CASSTGTGETQYF.

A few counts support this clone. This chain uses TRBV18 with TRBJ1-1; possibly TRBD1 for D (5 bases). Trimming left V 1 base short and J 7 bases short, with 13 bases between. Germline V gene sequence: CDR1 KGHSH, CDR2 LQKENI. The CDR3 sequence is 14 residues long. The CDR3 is CASSPLSGGNEAFF. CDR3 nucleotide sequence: TGTGCCAGCTCACCACTCTCGGGGGGAAATGAAGCTTTCTTT.

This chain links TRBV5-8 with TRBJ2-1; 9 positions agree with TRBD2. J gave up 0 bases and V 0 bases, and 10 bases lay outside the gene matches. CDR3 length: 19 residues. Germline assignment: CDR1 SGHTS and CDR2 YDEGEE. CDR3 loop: CASSLEVVSGGFSYNEQFF. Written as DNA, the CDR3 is TGTGCCAGCAGCTTGGAGGTGGTTAGCGGGGGTTTCTCCTACAATGAGCAGTTCTTC. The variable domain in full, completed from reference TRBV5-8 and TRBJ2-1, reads EAGVTQSPTHLIKTRGQQATLRCSPISGHTSVYWYQQALGLGLQFLLWYDEGEERNRGNFPPRFSGRQFPNYSSELNVNALELEDSALYLCASSLEVVSGGFSYNEQFFGPGTRLTVL.

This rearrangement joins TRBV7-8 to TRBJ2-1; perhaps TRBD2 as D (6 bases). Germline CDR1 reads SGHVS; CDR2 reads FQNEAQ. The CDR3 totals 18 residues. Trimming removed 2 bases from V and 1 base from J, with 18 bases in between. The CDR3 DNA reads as TGTGCCAGCAGCTTACAGCGGGTGGTTCGTCGGTCCTACAATGAGCAGTTCTTC. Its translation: CASSLQRVVRRSYNEQFF.

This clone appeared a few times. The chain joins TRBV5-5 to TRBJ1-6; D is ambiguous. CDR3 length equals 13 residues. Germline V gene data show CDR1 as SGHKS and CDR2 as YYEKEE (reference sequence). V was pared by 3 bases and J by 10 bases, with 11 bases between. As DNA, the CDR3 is TGTGCCAGCAGCTCGGAGTATTGGTCACCCCTCCACTTT. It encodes CASSSEYWSPLHF.